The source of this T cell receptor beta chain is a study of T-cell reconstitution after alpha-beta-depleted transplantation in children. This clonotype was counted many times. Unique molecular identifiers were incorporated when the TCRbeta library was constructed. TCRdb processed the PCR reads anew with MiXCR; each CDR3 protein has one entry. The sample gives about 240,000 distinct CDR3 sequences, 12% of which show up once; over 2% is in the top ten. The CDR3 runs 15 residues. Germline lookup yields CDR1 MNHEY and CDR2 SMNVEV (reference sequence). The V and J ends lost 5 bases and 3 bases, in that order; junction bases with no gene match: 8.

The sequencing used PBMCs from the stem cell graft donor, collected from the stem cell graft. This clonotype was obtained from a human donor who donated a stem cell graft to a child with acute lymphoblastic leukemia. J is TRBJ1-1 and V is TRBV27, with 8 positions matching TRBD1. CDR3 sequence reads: CASSPWTGMDTEAFF. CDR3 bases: TGTGCCAGCAGTCCTTGGACAGGGATGGACACTGAAGCTTTCTTT.